Listed below are T cell receptor beta chains from one sample, sequenced in a study of T cells after yellow fever vaccination. MiXCR was run by TCRdb on the 5' RACE reads, yielding one entry per CDR3 protein. This sample has more than 30,000 distinct CDR3 sequences; 6% to 8.5% occur once, and the top ten carry roughly 22%. The sequencing here drew on PBMCs, either bulk or a sorted T-cell subset (CD4+, CD8+, memory, or dextramer-sorted; not recorded which), taken on the day of the first yellow fever vaccination. These receptors came from a man aged 18 to 29 who received the YFV17D yellow fever vaccine. CDR3s include the opening cysteine and the closing phenylalanine or tryptophan. The order of the fields is J gene, clone size, V gene, D gene, CDR3 protein, CDR3 DNA. The D gene is left open where the match is weak. Clone size is stated in some rows and not others, as once, few, many or a class when expanded.

>TRBJ1-4|many|TRBV24-1|TRBD1
CATSDPGQGSEKLFF
TGTGCCACCAGTGATCCCGGACAGGGAAGCGAAAAACTGTTTTTT
>TRBJ2-3|many|TRBV6-5|TRBD1
CASSYGVDRDTDTQYF
TGTGCCAGCAGTTACGGAGTAGACAGGGACACAGATACGCAGTATTTT
>TRBJ2-7|few|TRBV9|.
CASSVATASDEQYF
TGTGCCAGCAGCGTAGCTACAGCTTCCGACGAGCAGTACTTC
>TRBJ2-5|many|TRBV7-6|TRBD1
CASSSGLTGSRETQYF
TGTGCCAGCAGCTCAGGGTTGACAGGGAGTAGGGAGACCCAGTACTTC
>TRBJ1-1|few|TRBV10-2|TRBD1
CASSGSSRDRGTEAFF
TGCGCCAGCAGCGGATCGTCGAGGGACAGGGGAACTGAAGCTTTCTTT
>TRBJ2-3|few|TRBV12-3/TRBV12-4|TRBD1
CASRQEEVGTASTDTQYF
TGTGCCAGCAGACAGGAAGAGGTCGGGACAGCTAGCACAGATACGCAGTATTTT
>TRBJ2-1|many|TRBV20-1|TRBD2
CSAPPGLAGFEQFF
TGCAGTGCGCCTCCGGGACTAGCGGGGTTTGAGCAGTTCTTC
>TRBJ2-1|many|TRBV5-1|TRBD2
CASSLRSGGAVGEQFF
TGCGCCAGCAGCTTGAGGTCGGGGGGGGCCGTTGGTGAGCAGTTCTTC
>TRBJ2-6|.|TRBV2|TRBD1
CAFHAGQGFSGANVLTF
TGTGCCTTCCACGCGGGACAGGGTTTTTCTGGGGCCAACGTCCTGACTTTC
>TRBJ2-1|many|TRBV18|.
CASSPLVDLGNEQFF
TGTGCCAGCTCACCTCTAGTTGATTTGGGCAATGAGCAGTTCTTC
>TRBJ1-1|many|TRBV12-3/TRBV12-4|.
CASSPHGASNTEAFF
TGTGCCAGCAGTCCCCACGGGGCCTCGAACACTGAAGCTTTCTTT
>TRBJ2-5|many|TRBV20-1|.
CSARDLASPETQYF
TGCAGTGCTAGAGATTTAGCCTCTCCGGAGACCCAGTACTTC
>TRBJ1-3|many|TRBV20-1|.
CSAGTVPRDVISGNTIYF
TGCAGTGCGGGGACTGTTCCGAGGGATGTAATCTCTGGAAACACCATATATTTT
>TRBJ1-4|many|TRBV5-6|.
CASSMRGGGVEKLFF
TGTGCCAGCAGCATGAGGGGAGGTGGAGTTGAAAAACTGTTTTTT
>TRBJ2-4|many|TRBV29-1|.
CSVSALSENIQYF
TGCAGCGTCTCGGCATTAAGCGAAAACATTCAGTACTTC